The sequence of this T cell receptor beta chain was determined in a study of HIV-infected patients and healthy controls. cDNA was made from 500 ng RNA using alpha and beta constant primers. Alpha and beta chain libraries were made separately by chain-specific third strand synthesis with multiplexing indices. TCRdb called the 5' RACE reads again in MiXCR, with one record for every CDR3 protein. Here the sample spans about 10,000 distinct CDR3 sequences, roughly 8% being singletons. This clonotype was recorded many times. This CDR3 comprises 13 residues. V shed 2 bases and J 8 bases; nucleotides not matched to a gene: 5. Germline V CDR1 and CDR2: ENHRY, SYGVKD. No cell fractionation was done, so the repertoire covers all unsorted peripheral blood T cells.

The TCR sequence derives from an adult in good health. The sequenced sample was blood. This rearrangement joins TRBV10-3 to TRBJ1-2; 7 bases are a match to TRBD1. CDR3 sequence reads: CAISEDRVWGYTF. The CDR3, as DNA: TGTGCCATCAGTGAGGACAGGGTCTGGGGCTACACCTTC.